This T cell receptor beta chain was identified during a study of CD8 T cells in ankylosing spondylitis. Whole-study results and caveats: Fewer than ten highly homologous variants made up a TCR beta motif, and this motif appeared characteristic of ankylosing spondylitis blood.

This clonotype was recorded a few times. Its antigen is currently unknown. TCRdb reprocessed the 5' RACE reads via MiXCR and lists one record per CDR3 protein. The sample has under 200,000 distinct CDR3 sequences, 9.8% seen once. The CDR3 has 15 residues. Germline-derived CDR1 and CDR2 are SGHTA and FQGNSA. V lost 8 bases to trimming and J lost 3 bases, with 17 bases between them. The clonotype originates from a female donor with ankylosing spondylitis or in good health (not recorded which). The sample taken for sequencing was blood, either unsorted or a sorted T cell fraction (not recorded which). The chain combines TRBV7-2 with TRBJ2-1, with D perhaps matching TRBD2 (5 bases). The CDR3, as DNA: TGTGCCAGCGGCGCCGCGGCGGGTAACTACAATGAGCAGTTCTTC. Protein product: CASGAAAGNYNEQFF.